One sample yielded the 10 T cell receptor beta chains listed below, sequenced in a study of response to subunit inactivated influenza vaccine. TCRdb re-analysed the RT-PCR reads in MiXCR, keeping a single row per CDR3 protein. The table records more than 450,000 distinct CDR3 sequences, roughly 12% of them present only once. The sample in question was PBMCs from blood, obtained on the day of vaccination. These receptors were collected from a man in his forties or fifties who received an inactivated influenza vaccine.

This clonotype was detected ten times or more. A junction boundary mismatches the germline segment, possibly from a read error. This rearrangement joins TRBV28 to TRBJ1-1; D is ambiguous. The CDR3 totals 13 residues. The germline V gene encodes CDR1 MDHEN and CDR2 SYDVKM. The CDR3 protein is CASSLWRNTEAFF. DNA for the CDR3: TGTGCCAGCAGTCTATGGAGGAACACTGAAGCTTTCTTT.

This clonotype was counted a few times. The chain uses TRBV7-8 and TRBJ2-1; D not resolved. Per the germline V gene, CDR1 is SGHVS and CDR2 is FQNEAQ. This CDR3 spans 15 amino acids. V lost 1 base, J lost 0 bases, and 7 bases lay in between. The CDR3 DNA sequence: TGTGCCAGCAGCTTAGTACGGATCTCCTACAATGAGCAGTTCTTC. Protein: CASSLVRISYNEQFF.

The genes are TRBV3-1 and TRBJ1-4; the match to TRBD1 covers 9 bases. Trimming took 1 base from V and 7 from J; bases not matched to a gene: 7. From germline, CDR1 is LGHDT and CDR2 YNNKEL (reference sequence). The CDR3 runs to 16 residues. The CDR3 sequence is CASSQGRGQGFEKLFF. The CDR3 DNA follows: TGTGCCAGCAGCCAAGGCAGGGGACAGGGCTTTGAAAAACTGTTTTTT.

Ten or more counts support this clonotype. The CDR3 spells CASSYPSGEQFF. The CDR3 coding sequence is TGTGCCAGCAGTTACCCCTCGGGGGAGCAGTTCTTC. This chain links TRBV6-5 with TRBJ2-1; D might be TRBD2 (5 bases). Trimming removed 2 bases at V and 10 bases at J, with 9 bases between. Germline CDR1 is MNHEY and CDR2 is SVGAGI. The CDR3 extends over 12 amino acids.

This clonotype was detected only a few times. The chain has TRBV7-9 and TRBJ2-2, with a tentative D call TRBD1 (6 bases). V lost 0 bases and J 4 bases, leaving 12 bases between the germline ends. CDR3 length equals 16 residues. Germline CDR1 SEHNR, CDR2 FQNEAQ (reference sequence). CDR3 bases: TGTGCCAGCAGCTTAGCGGAACAGGGTGGCACCGGGGAGCTGTTTTTT. Translating gives CASSLAEQGGTGELFF.

There are a few counts of this clonotype. The V gene is TRBV5-1, the J gene TRBJ1-1; TRBD1 matches 7 bases. J lost 4 bases, V lost 0 bases, and 6 bases had no gene match. The germline CDR1 and CDR2 sequences are SGHRS and YFSETQ. The CDR3 has 15 residues. In nucleotides, the CDR3 is TGCGCCAGCAGCTTGGGTCGAGCAGGGGGCACTGAAGCTTTCTTT. It specifies CASSLGRAGGTEAFF.

This clonotype occurred many times. The chain joins TRBV7-2 to TRBJ1-3; D gene unclear. The CDR3 loop spans 14 amino acids. Germline assignment: CDR1 SGHTA and CDR2 FQGNSA. V was cut by 2 bases and J by 0 bases, with 5 bases left in between. The chain's CDR3 is CASSLRNSGNTIYF. CDR3 coding DNA: TGTGCCAGCAGCTTAAGAAACTCTGGAAACACCATATATTTT.

The chain couples TRBV5-5 to TRBJ2-7; 7 bases align to TRBD1. The CDR3 has 15 residues. The germline V gene has CDR1 SGHKS and CDR2 YYEKEE (reference sequence). With 5 bases clipped from V and 0 bases from J, the junction kept 8 bases outside the gene matches. CDR3 coding DNA: TGTGCCAGCAGTTCGGGACAGCCCATCTCCTACGAGCAGTACTTC. Translating gives CASSSGQPISYEQYF.

The sample holds a few counts of this clonotype. CDR3 loop: CASSYSGGSRYNEQFF. The CDR3 DNA sequence: TGTGCCAGCAGTTACTCAGGGGGGAGCCGCTACAATGAGCAGTTCTTC. The genes are TRBV6-5 and TRBJ2-1; D is possibly TRBD1 or TRBD2 (6 bases each). V dropped 0 bases and J dropped 3 bases, with 12 bases sitting between them. The CDR3 has 16 residues. The germline gives CDR1 MNHEY, CDR2 SVGAGI.

V is TRBV6-1 and J is TRBJ2-6; weak D call: TRBD2 (6 bases). The germline V gene has CDR1 MNHNS and CDR2 SASEGT. The CDR3 totals 16 residues. The V gene lost 8 bases and the J gene lost 2 bases, with 16 bases spanning the gap. The CDR3, as DNA: TGTGCCAGCCGCGGGGCTCTTGCCCCTGGGGCCAACGTCCTGACTTTC. Protein sequence: CASRGALAPGANVLTF.